This T cell receptor beta chain was identified during a study of Ad26.COV2.S vaccination and SARS-CoV-2 variants. Treatment denoted: roughly 19 received Ad26.COV2.S at low or high dose, single or two shots; a few received placebo; per-sample allocation not given. Repertoires come from day 63 after the first vaccine or placebo injection. Method: immunoSEQ multiplex PCR; TCRdb's copy keeps in-frame clones and lacks some. The repertoire holds about 350,000 clones, with more than 85% as singletons. Germline CDR1 and CDR2: LNHDA and SQIVND (reference sequence). The CDR3 has 13 residues. The TCR originated in a person aged 18-60 years who received the Ad26.COV2.S COVID-19 vaccine or a placebo. This chain uses TRBV19 with TRBJ1-2; tentative D call: TRBD1 (6 bases). The specimen comprised peripheral blood, sampled in a trial of Ad26.COV2.S vaccine versus placebo. As DNA, the CDR3 is TGTGCAACCGGGCAATCTGGGGGCTTGGGCTACACCTTC. This sequence encodes CATGQSGGLGYTF.